This T cell receptor beta chain emerged from a study of CD8+ T cells in alopecia areata. Study outcomes and limitations: Resident alphabeta T-cell populations of normal skin are likewise subject to sequencing in scalp samples.

The CDR3 has 12 residues. CDR1 is MNHEY and CDR2 is SMNVEV in the germline V gene (reference sequence). Trimming pared 2 bases from V and 6 bases from J, leaving 8 bases between. It was from alopecia areata patients that lesional scalp punch biopsies and peripheral blood were collected. To note about this clone: The antigen is unknown.

Extracted RNA was reverse transcribed, and the resulting cDNA served as sequencing template. Data came from immunoSEQ multiplex PCR; TCRdb stores just in-frame clones and leaves some out. The repertoire holds about 120,000 clones, with roughly 50% as singletons. The source of this sequence is a human donor with alopecia areata. The sequenced sample was NKG2D-low CD8+ T cells sorted from blood. The rearrangement joins TRBV27 to TRBJ2-7; no reliable D call. The CDR3 here is CASSLGLGEQYF. The CDR3 nucleotides are TGTGCCAGCAGTTTAGGGTTAGGCGAGCAGTACTTC.